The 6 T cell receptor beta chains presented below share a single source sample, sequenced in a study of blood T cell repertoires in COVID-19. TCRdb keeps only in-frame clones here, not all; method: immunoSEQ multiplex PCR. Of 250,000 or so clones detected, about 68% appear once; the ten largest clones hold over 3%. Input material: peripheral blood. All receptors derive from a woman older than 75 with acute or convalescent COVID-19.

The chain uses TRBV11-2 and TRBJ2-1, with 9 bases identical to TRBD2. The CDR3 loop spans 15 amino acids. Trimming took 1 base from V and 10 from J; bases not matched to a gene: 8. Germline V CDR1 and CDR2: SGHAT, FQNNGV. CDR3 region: CASSLGGGGAYEQFF. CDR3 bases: TGTGCCAGCAGCTTAGGTGGCGGGGGGGCCTACGAGCAGTTCTTC. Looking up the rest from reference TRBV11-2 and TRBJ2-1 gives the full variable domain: EAGVAQSPRYKIIEKRQSVAFWCNPISGHATLYWYQQILGQGPKLLIQFQNNGVVDDSQLPKDRFSAERLKGVDSTLKIQPAKLEDSAVYLCASSLGGGGAYEQFFGPGTRLTVL.

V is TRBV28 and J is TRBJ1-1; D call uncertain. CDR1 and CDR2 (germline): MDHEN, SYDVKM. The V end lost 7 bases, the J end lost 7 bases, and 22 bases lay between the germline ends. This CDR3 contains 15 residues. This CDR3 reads CASTTHEVRVGEAFF. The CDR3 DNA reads TGTGCCAGCACTACACACGAGGTGAGGGTTGGTGAAGCTTTCTTT.

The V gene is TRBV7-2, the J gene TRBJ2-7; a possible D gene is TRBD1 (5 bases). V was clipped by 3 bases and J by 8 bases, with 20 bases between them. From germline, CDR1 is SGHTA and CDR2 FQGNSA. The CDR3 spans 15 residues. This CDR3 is CASSFSGHNGPKQYF. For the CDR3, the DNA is TGTGCCAGCAGCTTTTCTGGACATAATGGCCCCAAGCAGTACTTC.

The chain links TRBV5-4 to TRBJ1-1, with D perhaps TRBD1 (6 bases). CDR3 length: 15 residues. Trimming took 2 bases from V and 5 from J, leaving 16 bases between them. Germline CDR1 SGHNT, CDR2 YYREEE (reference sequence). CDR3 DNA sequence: TGTGCCAGCAGCTTACCTTGGGGGGGCGGGACTGAAGCTTTCTTT. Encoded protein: CASSLPWGGGTEAFF.

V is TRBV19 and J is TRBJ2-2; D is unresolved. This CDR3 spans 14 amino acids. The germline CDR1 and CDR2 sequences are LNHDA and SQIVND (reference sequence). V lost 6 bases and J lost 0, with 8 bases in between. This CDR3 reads CASRATTNTGELFF. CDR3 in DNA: TGTGCCAGTAGGGCCACCACGAACACCGGGGAGCTGTTTTTT.

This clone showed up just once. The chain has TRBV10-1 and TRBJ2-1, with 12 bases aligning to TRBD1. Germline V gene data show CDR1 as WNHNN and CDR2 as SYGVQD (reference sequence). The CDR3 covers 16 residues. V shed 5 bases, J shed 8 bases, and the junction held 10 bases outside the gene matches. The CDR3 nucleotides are TGCGCCAGCAGTTACCTTCGGGACAGGGGGCTCGATGAGCAGTTCTTC. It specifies CASSYLRDRGLDEQFF.